Below, 27 T cell receptor beta chains from the same sample are listed, as sequenced in a study of blood T cell repertoires in COVID-19 (dated by TCRdb to the early 2020s). The library relied on the immunoSEQ multiplex PCR assay. TCRdb's version of the immuneACCESS table is confined to in-frame rearrangements and falls short of the full clone set. An unresolved V gene accounts for under half of the shortfall where checked; the remainder is of unknown origin. This sample holds roughly 180,000 clones; roughly 76% were observed only once. Of the sample, approximately 10% falls within the top ten clones. The sample consisted of peripheral blood. The receptors were sampled from a woman aged 40 to 50 with COVID-19, enrolled during active disease.

CDR3 nucleotides: TGTGCCAGCAGTATCCCCCTAGCGGCTGCCAATGAGCAGTTCTTC. Translating gives CASSIPLAAANEQFF. V gene TRBV28 combines with J gene TRBJ2-1; 7 nucleotides agree with TRBD2. Losses at the gene ends were 5 bases for V and 6 bases for J; bases not matched to a gene: 10. There are 15 residues in the CDR3. Germline loops: CDR1 MDHEN, CDR2 SYDVKM. Using reference TRBV28 and TRBJ2-1 for the parts outside the CDR3, the full variable domain is DVKVTQSSRYLVKRTGEKVFLECVQDMDHENMFWYRQDPGLGLRLIYFSYDVKMKEKGDIPEGYSVSREKKERFSLILESASTNQTSMYLCASSIPLAAANEQFFGPGTRLTVL.

This clone was recorded many times. The genes are TRBV2 and TRBJ2-7; possible D gene TRBD2, 5 bases. The CDR3 has 17 residues. Germline CDR1 reads SNHLY; CDR2 reads FYNNEI. The ends were cut back, 4 bases at V and 3 bases at J, with 22 bases in the middle. Here the CDR3 DNA reads TGTGCCAGCAGTGCTGACCTCGAGGGAATACCTCTCTACGAGCAGTACTTC. Protein: CASSADLEGIPLYEQYF.

This clone has a single count. This chain joins TRBV5-5 and TRBJ1-3; D is unresolved. The ends were cut back, 1 base at V and 3 bases at J, with 17 bases in the middle. This CDR3 spans 17 amino acids. CDR1 is SGHKS, CDR2 YYEKEE, per germline (reference sequence). The CDR3 nucleotides are TGTGCCAGCAGCTTGTTTAAGGTGGGCCTCGGTGGAAACACCATATATTTT. Translation gives CASSLFKVGLGGNTIYF.

This chain uses TRBV19 with TRBJ2-1; 11 nucleotides match TRBD1. The CDR3 has 16 amino acids. Germline values: CDR1 LNHDA, CDR2 SQIVND (reference sequence). Trimming took 4 bases from V and 4 from J; bases not matched to a gene: 6. CDR3 sequence (DNA): TGTGCCAGTAGTACCGCCGGGACAGGGGGTTACAATGAGCAGTTCTTC. Residues: CASSTAGTGGYNEQFF.

The chain couples TRBV19 to TRBJ2-7; TRBD1 matches at 7 bases. Germline CDR1 and CDR2: LNHDA and SQIVND (reference sequence). With V trimmed by 6 bases and J by 4 bases, 6 bases remained unmatched. The CDR3 totals 13 residues. CDR3 sequence (DNA): TGTGCCAGTAGGCGACAGGGCAGGTACGAGCAGTACTTC. It specifies CASRRQGRYEQYF.

The CDR3 DNA reads as TGTGCAAGTCGCTCCGGGACAGGGGGCTCAGATACGCAGTATTTT. Amino acids: CASRSGTGGSDTQYF. The chain couples TRBV12-2 to TRBJ2-3; the table gives TRBD1 as D, unverified against the DNA. TRBV12-2 is annotated as a pseudogene. This CDR3 is 15 amino acids long.

The chain links TRBV7-2 to TRBJ2-1, with 8 bases identical to TRBD1. J gave up 4 bases and V 5 bases, and 7 bases lay outside the gene matches. This CDR3 has 15 amino acids. CDR1 and CDR2 (germline): SGHTA, FQGNSA. The CDR3 region has the DNA TGTGCCAGCAGCATCAGACAGGGGTTTTACAATGAGCAGTTCTTC. It specifies CASSIRQGFYNEQFF.

The J gene is TRBJ2-3, the V gene TRBV6-1; 11 positions agree with TRBD2. This CDR3 spans 16 amino acids. Germline lookup yields CDR1 MNHNS and CDR2 SASEGT. The trim removed 2 bases at V and 2 bases at J, leaving 3 bases unmatched. CDR3 sequence: CASSEISGGATDTQYF. The CDR3 region has the DNA TGTGCCAGCAGTGAAATTAGCGGGGGGGCCACAGATACGCAGTATTTT.

This sequence joins TRBV3-1 (or the pseudogene TRBV3-2) and TRBJ2-1; TRBD2 agrees at 10 bases. This CDR3 is 16 amino acids long. The germline V gene encodes CDR1 LGHDT and CDR2 YNNKEL (reference sequence). V shed 3 bases, J shed 4 bases, and the junction held 6 bases outside the gene matches. The chain's CDR3 is CASSHRTSGRYNEQFF. The CDR3, as DNA: TGTGCCAGCAGCCACCGGACTAGCGGACGTTACAATGAGCAGTTCTTC.

This chain links TRBV29-1 with TRBJ1-1; weak D call: TRBD1 (6 bases). Trimming left V 4 bases short and J 4 bases short, with 10 bases between. Germline assignment: CDR1 SQVTM and CDR2 ANQGSEA. This CDR3 region has 12 residues. CDR3 residues: CSVGGQVTEAFF. The CDR3 DNA is TGCAGCGTTGGGGGGCAAGTCACTGAAGCTTTCTTT.

The chain employs TRBV30 and TRBJ2-6; a weak D match, TRBD1 (5 bases). Trimming pared 3 bases from V and 0 bases from J, leaving 12 bases between. The CDR3 is made up of 16 amino acids. Germline values: CDR1 GTSNPN, CDR2 SVGIG (reference sequence). The CDR3 DNA reads as TGTGCCTGGAGCTGGGGCTTAAACTCTGGGGCCAACGTCCTGACTTTC. It codes for CAWSWGLNSGANVLTF.

This clone has a handful of counts. The DNA for the CDR3 is TGTGCGATACAAAACTCTGGAAACACCATATATTTT. Translated: CAIQNSGNTIYF. The rearrangement joins TRBV12-3 or TRBV12-4 to TRBJ1-3; D is uncertain. The CDR3 runs 12 residues.

V and J are TRBV7-6 and TRBJ2-3, with 7 bases identical to TRBD2. With 3 bases clipped from V and 2 bases from J, the junction kept 2 bases outside the gene matches. CDR3 length: 14 amino acids. Per germline, CDR1 SGHVS and CDR2 FNYEAQ. CDR3 in amino acids: CASSLSGDTDTQYF. The CDR3 DNA reads TGTGCCAGCAGCTTGAGCGGGGACACAGATACGCAGTATTTT.

The V gene is TRBV29-1, the J gene TRBJ2-7; the match to TRBD2 covers 9 bases. V was pared by 5 bases and J by 4 bases, with 3 bases of the junction left unmatched. The CDR3 spans 12 residues. Germline CDR1 SQVTM, CDR2 ANQGSEA. CDR3 bases: TGCAGCGTTTTTAGCGGGAGTTACGAGCAGTACTTC. Protein: CSVFSGSYEQYF.

J is TRBJ1-3 and V is TRBV7-9; a possible D gene is TRBD1 (5 bases). Trimming removed 3 bases at V and 6 bases at J, with 12 bases between. Germline CDR1 reads SEHNR; CDR2 reads FQNEAQ (reference sequence). This CDR3 region has 14 residues. This chain's CDR3 is CASSFGSGENTIYF. The CDR3 DNA reads as TGTGCCAGCAGCTTTGGGTCGGGGGAAAACACCATATATTTT.

This rearrangement joins TRBV18 to TRBJ2-2, with D possibly matching TRBD1 (6 bases). V dropped 3 bases and J dropped 4 bases, with 9 bases sitting between them. The germline V gene has CDR1 KGHSH and CDR2 LQKENI. The CDR3 totals 14 residues. The CDR3 DNA reads TGTGCCAGCTCACCTACAGGGCCCACCGGGGAGCTGTTTTTT. Protein product: CASSPTGPTGELFF. The complete variable domain, with remaining parts taken from reference TRBV18 and TRBJ2-2, reads NAGVMQNPRHLVRRRGQEARLRCSPMKGHSHVYWYRQLPEEGLKFMVYLQKENIIDESGMPKERFSAEFPKEGPSILRIQQVVRGDSAAYFCASSPTGPTGELFFGEGSRLTVL.

The genes are TRBV28 and TRBJ2-5; possible D gene TRBD2, 6 bases. Between the trimmed V and J ends, which lost 6 bases and 2 bases, there was a span of 13 bases. Germline CDR1 reads MDHEN; CDR2 reads SYDVKM. CDR3 length: 14 amino acids. CDR3: CASSPRERQETQYF. CDR3 nucleotides: TGTGCCAGCAGCCCCCGGGAGAGACAAGAGACCCAGTACTTC.

The chain employs TRBV3-1 (or the pseudogene TRBV3-2) and TRBJ2-1; TRBD2 agrees at 13 bases. J gave up 7 bases and V 2 bases, and 17 bases lay outside the gene matches. CDR1 is LGHDT and CDR2 is YNNKEL in the germline V gene (reference sequence). CDR3 length: 20 amino acids. The CDR3 region has the DNA TGTGCCAGCAGCCAATTCCAACTAGCGGGAGGGCCAAGGCACCAAAATGAGCAGTTCTTC. This gives the protein CASSQFQLAGGPRHQNEQFF.

This clone has ten or more counts. This chain uses TRBV2 with TRBJ1-1, with D uncertain. The CDR3 runs to 14 residues. The ends were cut back, 3 bases at V and 0 bases at J, with 8 bases in the middle. Germline CDR1 reads SNHLY; CDR2 reads FYNNEI. As DNA, the CDR3 is TGTGCCAGCAGTGAGGATCGGGTGAACACTGAAGCTTTCTTT. It encodes CASSEDRVNTEAFF.

The count of this clone is one. This chain joins TRBV4-1 and TRBJ2-6; D is uncertain. Trimming took 4 bases from V and 4 from J, leaving 11 bases between them. Looked up from germline, CDR1 is MGHRA and CDR2 is YSYEKL. The CDR3 is made up of 15 amino acids. The CDR3 coding sequence is TGCGCCAGCAGCCGTGTCCTGAGCGGGGCCAACGTCCTGACTTTC. Protein sequence: CASSRVLSGANVLTF.

V and J are TRBV28 and TRBJ2-4, with TRBD2 identical over 12 bases. Losses at the gene ends were 3 bases for V and 12 bases for J; bases not matched to a gene: 6. Germline-derived CDR1 and CDR2 are MDHEN and SYDVKM. The CDR3 covers 14 residues. As DNA, the CDR3 is TGTGCCAGCAGTTTTCCCTCTAGCGGGAGGGATCAGTACTTC. Its protein product is CASSFPSSGRDQYF.

The rearrangement joins TRBV20-1 to TRBJ2-7, with D perhaps matching TRBD2 (7 bases). The CDR3 has 13 amino acids. Trimming shortened V by 3 bases and J by 3 bases, and 12 bases separated the two germline ends. Germline-derived CDR1 and CDR2 are DFQATT and SNEGSKA (reference sequence). CDR3 in DNA: TGCAGTGCTAGTCAGCGGGACAACTACGAGCAGTACTTC. This codes for CSASQRDNYEQYF.

The chain recombines TRBV28 with TRBJ1-1; D remains unclear. The CDR3 loop spans 12 amino acids. Germline V lookup: CDR1 MDHEN, CDR2 SYDVKM. V lost 7 bases and J 11 bases, leaving 17 bases between the germline ends. The CDR3 loop is CASIKSPGSAFF. CDR3 DNA sequence: TGTGCCAGCATCAAATCCCCGGGGTCCGCTTTCTTT.

This chain connects TRBV2 to TRBJ1-1; 7 bases line up with TRBD1. Per the germline V gene, CDR1 is SNHLY and CDR2 is FYNNEI. With 6 bases clipped from V and 7 bases from J, the junction kept 5 bases outside the gene matches. The length of the CDR3 is 12 residues. The CDR3 DNA is TGTGCCAGCAGCCTACAGGGGAATGAAGCTTTCTTT. Protein sequence: CASSLQGNEAFF.

The chain couples TRBV30 to TRBJ2-1; perhaps TRBD2 as D (5 bases). V was trimmed by 1 base and J by 4 bases, leaving 14 bases between them. The CDR3 runs 15 residues. Looked up from germline, CDR1 is GTSNPN and CDR2 is SVGIG (reference sequence). CDR3: CAWSAFVGAYNEQFF. CDR3 nucleotides: TGTGCCTGGAGTGCTTTCGTGGGAGCTTACAATGAGCAGTTCTTC.

This clone has a handful of counts. The chain has TRBV2 and TRBJ1-4; perhaps TRBD1 as D (5 bases). This CDR3 has 16 amino acids. Germline CDR1 reads SNHLY; CDR2 reads FYNNEI. Trimming took off 4 bases at V and 4 bases at J, with 16 bases between the two ends. The CDR3 is CASSGGGARNNEKLFF. Here the CDR3 DNA reads TGTGCCAGCAGTGGGGGCGGGGCACGAAATAATGAAAAACTGTTTTTT.

The chain uses TRBV11-3 and TRBJ2-1; the match to TRBD2 covers 11 bases. CDR1 and CDR2 from the germline V gene are SGHNT and YENEEA. V was clipped by 2 bases and J by 4 bases; unmatched bases: 4. CDR3 length: 16 residues. CDR3 in amino acids: CASSLLAGGRYNEQFF. The CDR3 DNA follows: TGTGCCAGCAGCTTACTAGCGGGGGGAAGGTACAATGAGCAGTTCTTC.